A single sample gave rise to the 4 T cell receptor beta chains below, sequenced in a study of glioma-infiltrating T cells. TCR alpha and beta CDR3 regions were amplified from RNA using iRepertoire nested multiplex PCR. TCRdb processed the multiplex PCR reads anew with MiXCR; each CDR3 protein has one entry. The repertoire holds under 200,000 distinct CDR3 sequences, 30% to 40% seen once, with 20% to 25% in the top ten. Source material: glioma tissue, nonneoplastic brain tissue, or PBMCs (not recorded which). These TCRs come from a human donor with low-grade glioma or glioblastoma, undergoing nonglioma brain surgery, or in good health (not recorded which).

J is TRBJ1-6 and V is TRBV7-9, with D unclear. Trimming removed 5 bases at V and 7 bases at J, with 15 bases between. The CDR3 is 15 residues long. Germline CDR1 reads SEHNR; CDR2 reads FQNEAQ (reference sequence). The CDR3 reads CASSLPRGGNSPLHF. The DNA of the CDR3 is TGTGCCAGCAGCCTCCCGCGAGGAGGCAATTCACCCCTCCACTTT. Looking up the rest from reference TRBV7-9 and TRBJ1-6 gives the full variable domain: DTGVSQNPRHKITKRGQNVTFRCDPISEHNRLYWYRQTLGQGPEFLTYFQNEAQLEKSRLLSDRFSAERPKGSFSTLEIQRTEQGDSAMYLCASSLPRGGNSPLHFGNGTRLTVT.

This clonotype occurred a few times. This rearrangement joins TRBV18 to TRBJ2-1, with TRBD2 matching 8 bases. This CDR3 spans 16 amino acids. Germline CDR1 reads KGHSH; CDR2 reads LQKENI. J gave up 1 base and V 2 bases, and 4 bases lay outside the gene matches. CDR3 sequence reads: CASSPGLADSYNEQFF. CDR3 nucleotide sequence: TGTGCCAGCTCACCAGGACTAGCCGATTCCTACAATGAGCAGTTCTTC. Using reference TRBV18 and TRBJ2-1 for the parts outside the CDR3, the full variable domain is NAGVMQNPRHLVRRRGQEARLRCSPMKGHSHVYWYRQLPEEGLKFMVYLQKENIIDESGMPKERFSAEFPKEGPSILRIQQVVRGDSAAYFCASSPGLADSYNEQFFGPGTRLTVL.

This clonotype was picked up many times. The rearrangement joins TRBV7-2 to TRBJ2-7, with TRBD1 identical over 9 bases. CDR1 and CDR2 from the germline V gene are SGHTA and FQGNSA. The V gene end was trimmed by 0 bases and the J gene end by 5 bases; junction bases not matched to a gene: 8. The CDR3 runs to 16 residues. CDR3 DNA sequence: TGTGCCAGCAGCTTAGCCGCGGGACAGGGTGTCAACGAGCAGTACTTC. This gives the protein CASSLAAGQGVNEQYF.

V and J are TRBV19 and TRBJ2-7; D unresolved. CDR1 and CDR2 (germline): LNHDA, SQIVND (reference sequence). Trimming cost V 4 bases and J 7 bases, with 5 bases left between them. The CDR3 extends over 10 amino acids. The CDR3 is CASSTEEQYF. The CDR3 DNA is TGTGCCAGTAGTACAGAAGAGCAGTACTTC.